Below, 14 T cell receptor beta chains from the same sample are listed, as sequenced in a study of cytomegalovirus exposure and HLA in healthy donors. The PCR ran on 60 Vbeta and 13 Jbeta primers. The repertoire was sequenced with immunoSEQ multiplex PCR; TCRdb's copy has only in-frame clones and lacks some. Of 100,000 to 150,000 clones in the sample, about 74% were seen once. The sequenced sample was PBMCs. The receptor source for this set is a man aged 35 to 55 in good health and CMV-seropositive.

The CDR3: CASSEDRAGEAFF. The CDR3 nucleotides are TGCGCCAGCAGCGAGGACAGGGCGGGGGAAGCTTTCTTT. The V gene is TRBV5-1, the J gene TRBJ1-1, with 8 bases fitting TRBD1. Trimming at V came to 4 bases and at J to 8 bases, leaving 7 bases not matched to a gene. There are 13 residues in the CDR3. CDR1 is SGHRS, CDR2 YFSETQ, per germline.

As regards this clone: The junction does not match germline at one end; this may be a read error. The rearrangement links TRBV28 to TRBJ2-2; a possible D gene is TRBD2 (5 bases). The CDR3 has 13 residues. Per the germline V gene, CDR1 is MDHEN and CDR2 is SYDVKM. CDR3: CGSRGRSTGELFF. CDR3 coding DNA: TGTGGCAGCCGAGGGCGCAGCACCGGGGAGCTGTTTTTT. Supplemented by reference TRBV28 and TRBJ2-2, the full variable domain reads DVKVTQSSRYLVKRTGEKVFLECVQDMDHENMFWYRQDPGLGLRLIYFSYDVKMKEKGDIPEGYSVSREKKERFSLILESASTNQTSMYLCGSRGRSTGELFFGEGSRLTVL.

This rearrangement joins TRBV5-1 to TRBJ2-2, with no clear D. V was shortened by 4 bases and J by 0 bases, with 10 bases between the two germline ends. The CDR3 loop spans 15 amino acids. Germline V gene lookup returns CDR1 SGHRS and CDR2 YFSETQ. This chain's CDR3 is CASSPETANTGELFF. In DNA form, the CDR3 reads TGCGCCAGCAGCCCCGAGACTGCGAACACCGGGGAGCTGTTTTTT.

In this sample, this clone turned up once. The rearrangement joins TRBV6-6 to TRBJ2-7, with 10 bases lining up with TRBD1. Germline V lookup: CDR1 MNHNY, CDR2 SVGAGI (reference sequence). The CDR3 extends over 15 amino acids. V shed 4 bases, J shed 6 bases, and the junction held 9 bases outside the gene matches. CDR3 protein: CASSSTDRGLFEQYF. In nucleotides, the CDR3 is TGTGCCAGCAGTTCCACCGACAGGGGGCTTTTCGAGCAGTACTTC.

The CDR3 sequence is CASSLTASRYEQYF. DNA of the CDR3: TGTGCCAGCAGCTTAACAGCTTCACGCTACGAGCAGTACTTC. This chain joins TRBV7-9 and TRBJ2-7, with D hard to call. The V gene lost 2 bases and the J gene lost 3 bases, with 11 bases spanning the gap. The CDR3 is made up of 14 amino acids. The V gene's germline CDR1 is SEHNR and CDR2 FQNEAQ (reference sequence).

This rearrangement joins TRBV19 to TRBJ2-5; 8 bases agree with TRBD1. The CDR3 extends over 15 amino acids. Trimming removed 4 bases from V and 7 bases from J; junction bases left unmatched: 11. CDR1 and CDR2 (germline): LNHDA, SQIVND (reference sequence). The CDR3 DNA sequence: TGTGCCAGTAGTAAGGGCTCTAGGACAGGGAGGACCCAGTACTTC. Translated, it gives CASSKGSRTGRTQYF.

J is TRBJ2-1 and V is TRBV5-1; TRBD2 matches at 7 bases. Germline-derived CDR1 and CDR2 are SGHRS and YFSETQ. The CDR3 is made up of 16 amino acids. Unmatched junction bases numbered 5, after V lost 0 bases and J lost 2 bases. The CDR3 protein is CASSLEGGRAYNEQFF. DNA for the CDR3: TGCGCCAGCAGCTTGGAGGGTGGGAGGGCCTACAATGAGCAGTTCTTC. Looking up the rest from reference TRBV5-1 and TRBJ2-1 gives the full variable domain: KAGVTQTPRYLIKTRGQQVTLSCSPISGHRSVSWYQQTPGQGLQFLFEYFSETQRNKGNFPGRFSGRQFSNSRSEMNVSTLELGDSALYLCASSLEGGRAYNEQFFGPGTRLTVL.

This clone was seen only a few times. The chain combines TRBV4-2 with TRBJ1-5; no definite D call. V was pared by 0 bases and J by 0 bases, with 6 bases between. The CDR3 covers 15 residues. The germline gives CDR1 LGHNA, CDR2 YNFKEQ. DNA for the CDR3: TGTGCCAGCAGCCAAGACGAGGGTAGCAATCAGCCCCAGCATTTT. Its protein is CASSQDEGSNQPQHF.

J is TRBJ2-7 and V is TRBV2; D is possibly TRBD2 (6 bases). V was pared by 9 bases and J by 0 bases, with 15 bases between. This CDR3 is built from 14 residues. CDR1 SNHLY and CDR2 FYNNEI come from the germline V gene. In DNA, the CDR3 is TGTGCCAGAGGGGACTTAAGAGCCTCCTACGAGCAGTACTTC. Its translation is CARGDLRASYEQYF.

The sample holds a few counts of this clone. This sequence joins TRBV5-1 and TRBJ2-7, with TRBD2 matching over 11 bases. Germline CDR1 SGHRS, CDR2 YFSETQ. The CDR3 covers 18 residues. The V segment lost 0 bases and the J segment 0 bases; nucleotides outside the gene matches: 8. The CDR3, as DNA: TGCGCCAGCAGCTTGGAGACTAGCGGGGCTCGATCCTCCTACGAGCAGTACTTC. Its protein is CASSLETSGARSSYEQYF.

The genes are TRBV5-1 and TRBJ1-1, with D hard to call. This CDR3 has 14 amino acids. Germline V gene data show CDR1 as SGHRS and CDR2 as YFSETQ. V was pared by 4 bases and J by 0 bases, with 10 bases between. The CDR3 reads CASSPQTMNTEAFF. The CDR3 nucleotides read TGCGCCAGCAGCCCACAGACCATGAACACTGAAGCTTTCTTT.

The rearrangement joins TRBV11-1 to TRBJ2-7, with 7 bases matching TRBD1. The germline V gene has CDR1 SGHAT and CDR2 FQDESV (reference sequence). CDR3 length equals 15 residues. Trimming at V came to 2 bases and at J to 4 bases, leaving 8 bases not matched to a gene. CDR3 bases: TGTGCCAGCAGCTTAATACAGGGGAAAATATACGAGCAGTACTTC. Amino acid sequence: CASSLIQGKIYEQYF.

This chain uses TRBV27 with TRBJ2-2; tentative D call: TRBD2 (5 bases). CDR1 and CDR2 (germline): MNHEY, SMNVEV (reference sequence). The CDR3 covers 16 residues. V lost 6 bases to trimming and J lost 0 bases, with 14 bases between them. CDR3 bases: TGTGCCAGCAGCCGGAGCGGATTCGCGAACACCGGGGAGCTGTTTTTT. Protein product: CASSRSGFANTGELFF.

As to this clone: The germline gene is not matched at one end of the junction; a read error may be the cause. The CDR3 is CASSYRGTLNNQPQHF. In DNA, the CDR3 is TGTGCTAGCAGCTATAGAGGGACACTTAACAATCAGCCCCAGCATTTT. The rearrangement uses TRBV7-7 and TRBJ1-5; tentatively, D is TRBD1 (6 bases). The CDR3 is 16 residues long. Germline V gene data show CDR1 as SSHAT and CDR2 as FNYEAQ (reference sequence).